The entry that follows covers one TCR beta chain sequence. Its antigen remains unknown. This specimen comes from a study of T cell responses to AZD1222 COVID-19 vaccine. Study information: Second doses were pooled across both intervals (about 4 or about 12 weeks).

The V end lost 3 bases, the J end lost 8 bases, and 13 bases lay between the germline ends. This CDR3 region has 13 residues. CDR1 and CDR2 from the germline V gene are SGHAT and FQNNGV. TCRdb's table, derived via immunoSEQ multiplex PCR, lists solely in-frame clones and lacks some. In the table there are around 140,000 clones, 85% to 95% of which are singletons. Study-level findings and limits: Mostly white British, mostly female donors; authors suggested clonal diversity may be underestimated. The study sampled repertoires only after the peak T cell response. Once two AZD1222 doses were given, Spike-specific TCR breadth and depth went up.

The receptor comes from an adult in good health. The chain recombines TRBV11-2 with TRBJ1-2, with D possibly TRBD1 on 5 matching bases. The sample in question was peripheral blood, obtained on day 0 of AZD1222 vaccination. CDR3 residues: CASSFSGWEGYTF. CDR3 DNA: TGTGCCAGCAGCTTTTCAGGGTGGGAAGGCTACACCTTC.